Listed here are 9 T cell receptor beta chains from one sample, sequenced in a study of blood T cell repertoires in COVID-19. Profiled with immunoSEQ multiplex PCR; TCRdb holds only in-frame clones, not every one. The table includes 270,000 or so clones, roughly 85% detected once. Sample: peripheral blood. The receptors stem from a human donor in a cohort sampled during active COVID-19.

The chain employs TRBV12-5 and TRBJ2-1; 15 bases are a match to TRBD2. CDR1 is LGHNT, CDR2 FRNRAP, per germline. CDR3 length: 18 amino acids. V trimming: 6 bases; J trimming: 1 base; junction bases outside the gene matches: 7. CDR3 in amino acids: CASGTGLAGGWSYNEQFF. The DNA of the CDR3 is TGTGCTAGTGGGACGGGACTAGCGGGAGGTTGGTCCTACAATGAGCAGTTCTTC.

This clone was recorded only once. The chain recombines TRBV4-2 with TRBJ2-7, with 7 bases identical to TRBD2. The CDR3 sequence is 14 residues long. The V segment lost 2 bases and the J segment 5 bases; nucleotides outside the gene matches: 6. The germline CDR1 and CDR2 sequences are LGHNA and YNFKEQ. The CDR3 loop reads CASSQLVGGDEQYF. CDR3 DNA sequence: TGTGCCAGCAGCCAACTTGTGGGGGGGGACGAGCAGTACTTC.

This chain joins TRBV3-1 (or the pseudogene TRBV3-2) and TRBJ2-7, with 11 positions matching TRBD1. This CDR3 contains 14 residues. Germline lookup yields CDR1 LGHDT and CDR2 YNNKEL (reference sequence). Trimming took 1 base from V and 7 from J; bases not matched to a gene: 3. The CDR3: CASSQGTGGWEQYF. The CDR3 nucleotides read TGTGCCAGCAGCCAAGGGACAGGGGGCTGGGAGCAGTACTTC.

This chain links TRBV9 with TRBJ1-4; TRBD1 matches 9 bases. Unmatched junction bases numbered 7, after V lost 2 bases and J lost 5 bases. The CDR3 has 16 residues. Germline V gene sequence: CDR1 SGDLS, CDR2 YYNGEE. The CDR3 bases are TGTGCCAGCAGCGTTACGGGACAGGGCCCCAATGAAAAACTGTTTTTT. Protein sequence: CASSVTGQGPNEKLFF.

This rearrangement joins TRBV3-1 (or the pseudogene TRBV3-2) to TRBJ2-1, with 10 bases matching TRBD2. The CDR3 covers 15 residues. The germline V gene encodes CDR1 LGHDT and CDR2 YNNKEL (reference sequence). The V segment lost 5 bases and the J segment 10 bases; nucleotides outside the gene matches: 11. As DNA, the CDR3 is TGTGCCAGCAGCAATAGCGGGAGGCTTAGTGGGGAGCAGTTCTTC. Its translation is CASSNSGRLSGEQFF.

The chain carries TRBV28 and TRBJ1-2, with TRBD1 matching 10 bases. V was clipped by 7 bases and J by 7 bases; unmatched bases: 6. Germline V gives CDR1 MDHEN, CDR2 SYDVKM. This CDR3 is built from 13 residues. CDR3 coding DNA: TGTGCCAGCACTCGACAGGGGGCGGGTGGCTACACCTTC. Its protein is CASTRQGAGGYTF.

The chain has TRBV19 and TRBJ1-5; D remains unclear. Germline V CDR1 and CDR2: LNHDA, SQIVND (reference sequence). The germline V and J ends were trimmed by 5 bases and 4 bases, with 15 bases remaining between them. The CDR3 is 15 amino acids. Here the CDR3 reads CASSLQAGWNQPQHF. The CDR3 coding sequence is TGTGCCAGTAGTCTCCAGGCGGGGTGGAATCAGCCCCAGCATTTT.

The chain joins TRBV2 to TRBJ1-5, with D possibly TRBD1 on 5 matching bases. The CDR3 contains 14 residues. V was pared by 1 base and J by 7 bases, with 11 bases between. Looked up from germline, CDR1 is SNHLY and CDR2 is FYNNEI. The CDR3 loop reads CASSEGQGGQPQHF. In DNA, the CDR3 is TGTGCCAGCAGTGAAGGTCAGGGAGGCCAGCCCCAGCATTTT.

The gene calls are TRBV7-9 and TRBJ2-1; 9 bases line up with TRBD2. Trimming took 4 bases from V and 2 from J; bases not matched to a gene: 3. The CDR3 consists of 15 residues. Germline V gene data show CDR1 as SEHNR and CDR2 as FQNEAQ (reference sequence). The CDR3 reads CASSSLAGTYNEQFF. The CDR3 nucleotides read TGTGCCAGCAGCTCCCTAGCGGGGACCTACAATGAGCAGTTCTTC.